This T cell receptor (beta chain) stems from a study of blood T cell repertoires in COVID-19. Study context: Samples representing acute and convalescent COVID-19 were sourced from the United States, Italy and Spain. Sample material is recorded as cDNA or gDNA derived from T cells, B-cell-depleted T cells, or PBMCs.

The authors' processing: Using reference gene primer amplification, nucleated cell counts were estimated. TCRdb's copy holds only in-frame clones and misses some; the assay was immunoSEQ multiplex PCR. The V and J calls and the clone size are those of that table, but D and trimming were determined from the DNA. This sample has fewer than 120,000 clones, with roughly 80% found just once. Germline V lookup: CDR1 GTSNPN, CDR2 SVGIG (reference sequence). V was pared by 5 bases and J by 2 bases, with 14 bases between. The CDR3 extends over 14 amino acids. The chain recombines TRBV30 with TRBJ2-3, with D perhaps TRBD1 (6 bases). The specimen sequenced was peripheral blood. This receptor was taken from a woman aged 55-69 years with acute or convalescent COVID-19. As DNA, the CDR3 is TGTGCCTGGGGATCTTCAGGGGCCACAGATACGCAGTATTTT. It encodes CAWGSSGATDTQYF.